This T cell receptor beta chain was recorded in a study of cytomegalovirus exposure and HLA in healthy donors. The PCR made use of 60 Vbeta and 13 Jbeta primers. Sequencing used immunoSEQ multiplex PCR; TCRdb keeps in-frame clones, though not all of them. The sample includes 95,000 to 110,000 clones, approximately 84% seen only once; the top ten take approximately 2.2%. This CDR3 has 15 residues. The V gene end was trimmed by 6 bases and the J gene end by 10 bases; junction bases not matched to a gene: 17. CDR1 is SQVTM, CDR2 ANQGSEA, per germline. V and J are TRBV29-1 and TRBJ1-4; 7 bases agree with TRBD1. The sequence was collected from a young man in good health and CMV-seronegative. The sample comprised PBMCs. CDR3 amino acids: CSVLSRRQGFVKLFF. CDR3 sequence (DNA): TGCAGCGTCCTATCCCGGCGACAGGGCTTTGTAAAACTGTTTTTT.